The 6 T cell receptor beta chains below come from one sample, sequenced in a study of identical twins. TCRdb passed the 5' RACE reads through MiXCR, listing each CDR3 protein once. The table has 1,800,000 or so distinct CDR3 sequences, about 32% seen once; the top ten hold about 0.25%. Sequencing input: cord blood. The receptors stem from a newborn girl in good health.

In its sample, this clonotype was seen a few times. V is TRBV12-3 or TRBV12-4 and J is TRBJ1-1; 8 positions match TRBD1. The junction had 9 bases not matched to a gene; V was cut back by 3 bases and J by 3 bases. This CDR3 comprises 16 residues. The DNA of the CDR3 is TGTGCCAGCAGTTTTTGGACAGGGCGGAGGGACACTGAAGCTTTCTTT. Encoded protein: CASSFWTGRRDTEAFF.

This sequence joins TRBV15 and TRBJ2-1; D ambiguous. The DNA end is more similar to TRBJ2-7, so the J call may be wrong. This CDR3 region has 16 residues. Germline V gene sequence: CDR1 LNHNV, CDR2 YYDKDF (reference sequence). Written as DNA, the CDR3 is TGTGCCACCAGCAGAGATTGGGGTAAATCCTACAATGAGCAGTACTTC. This encodes CATSRDWGKSYNEQYF.

The V call is TRBV9, the J call TRBJ2-7; 8 bases are shared with TRBD2. Trimming at V came to 4 bases and at J to 0 bases, leaving 6 bases not matched to a gene. This CDR3 is built from 15 residues. The V gene's germline CDR1 is SGDLS and CDR2 YYNGEE. CDR3 residues: CASSPRLAHSYEQYF. As DNA, the CDR3 is TGTGCCAGCAGCCCCCGACTAGCGCACTCCTACGAGCAGTACTTC.

There are a few counts of this clonotype. The genes are TRBV29-1 and TRBJ1-4; D is unresolved. The V and J ends lost 4 bases and 6 bases respectively, with 9 bases between them. The CDR3 totals 12 residues. The germline V gene encodes CDR1 SQVTM and CDR2 ANQGSEA. The DNA of the CDR3 is TGCAGCGTTGCCCAGTTCGATGAAAAACTGTTTTTT. It specifies CSVAQFDEKLFF.

Note on this clonotype: The DNA is omitted, as the CDR3 cannot be located on it reliably, and the CDR3 follows TCRdb's listing. V usage is TRBV14 and J usage is TRBJ2-7; the D call TRBD2 from the table was never checked on the DNA. Germline CDR1 is SGHDN and CDR2 is FVKESK. From its first to its last residue, the CDR3 has 18 amino acids. The CDR3 spells CASSFYICSARASETQYF.

A word on this clonotype: The junction departs from the called germline gene at one end, perhaps through a read error. The rearrangement links TRBV6-6 to TRBJ2-6; D is unresolved. Germline V gives CDR1 MNHNY, CDR2 SVGAGI (reference sequence). The CDR3 spans 17 residues. As DNA, the CDR3 is TGTGCCAGCAGTTACCCATTCTCAGCCTCTGGGGTCAACGTCCTGACTTTC. Amino acid sequence: CASSYPFSASGVNVLTF.